A selection of T cell receptor beta chains follows, all from one sample in a study of OX40 agonist ivuxolimab in advanced cancers. Sequencing was performed with immunoSEQ multiplex PCR; in TCRdb, only in-frame clones are kept and a portion is missing. The sample records around 26,000 clones, roughly 85% being singletons. This sample comprised CD4+ or CD8+ T cells sorted from blood, obtained in a trial of the OX40 agonist ivuxolimab. Every receptor here comes from an adult with an advanced solid tumor such as melanoma, head and neck, liver or kidney cancer. Each CDR3 is given with its conserved first and last residue. D genes are given only for firm matches. Rows give clone size only sometimes, using once, few, many, or a class for an expanded clone.

.	TRBJ2-5	.	TRBV2	14	TGTGCCAGCAGTGGGGGGGAGAGTAGTGGGACCCAGTACTTC	CASSGGESSGTQYF
.	TRBJ2-7	.	TRBV28	19	TGTGCCAGCAGTTCCCACCACCTCCAGCCCCGAGGGGTGGTAAACGAGCAGTACTTC	CASSSHHLQPRGVVNEQYF
.	TRBJ2-5	.	TRBV10-1	15	TGCGCCAGCAGTGAGTCGAGGAAGGGGAAAGAGACCCAGTACTTC	CASSESRKGKETQYF
.	TRBJ1-1	once	TRBV27	15	TGTGCCAGCAGTTTTTTGGGTTCAGGGAACACTGAAGCTTTCTTT	CASSFLGSGNTEAFF
.	TRBJ1-1	.	TRBV6-8	15	TGTGCCAGCAGTTATGAAGGGAGCCAGAACACTGAAGCTTTCTTT	CASSYEGSQNTEAFF
.	TRBJ1-6	once	TRBV6-4	15	TGTGCCAGCAGTGACCGGCTTTACTATAATTCACCCCTCCACTTT	CASSDRLYYNSPLHF
TRBD2	TRBJ2-7	.	TRBV7-2	16	TGTGCCAGCAGCCCCGGGGTAGCGGGGCTCCTGGGGGAGCAGTACTTC	CASSPGVAGLLGEQYF
TRBD1	TRBJ1-5	.	TRBV10-1	17	TGCGCCATATACCGGGACAGAAGAGGGCTGGGCAATCAGCCCCAGCATTTT	CAIYRDRRGLGNQPQHF
TRBD1	TRBJ2-7	.	TRBV28	14	TGTGCCAGCAGTTCTCAGACAGGGAGCTACGAGCAGTACTTC	CASSSQTGSYEQYF
.	TRBJ1-3	.	TRBV19	11	TGTGCCAGTAGCCCTGGAAACACCATATATTTT	CASSPGNTIYF
.	TRBJ2-7	.	TRBV6-1	16	TGTGCCAGCAGTGTTGCCGGGACAACTAGCTCCTACGAGCAGTACTTC	CASSVAGTTSSYEQYF
TRBD1	TRBJ2-3	.	TRBV7-9	14	TGTGCCAGCATGGGGACAGGGGGTCCAGATACGCAGTATTTT	CASMGTGGPDTQYF
.	TRBJ2-2	.	TRBV13	17	TGTGCCAGCAGCTCCATCCCCTTGACAGGTTTGACCGGGGAGCTGTTTTTT	CASSSIPLTGLTGELFF
TRBD2	TRBJ2-1	.	TRBV27	18	TGTGCCAGCAGTTCGGTTCTAGCGGGGTCACGCTCCTACAATGAGCAGTTCTTC	CASSSVLAGSRSYNEQFF
TRBD2	TRBJ2-3	.	TRBV27	19	TGTGCCAGCAGCGTCTTCGGGACTAGCGGGGGGACGAGCACAGATACGCAGTATTTT	CASSVFGTSGGTSTDTQYF
.	TRBJ2-5	.	TRBV28	12	TGTGCCAGCAGTAACCCCGGGCCGGAGCAGTACTTC	CASSNPGPEQYF
TRBD1	TRBJ2-7	.	TRBV4-1	15	TGCGCCAGCAGGGATCAAGGGACAGGGGAAACGGTGCAGTACTTC	CASRDQGTGETVQYF
TRBD2	TRBJ2-5	once	TRBV6-6	14	TGTGCCAGCACCTACGGCGGGGGACAAGAGACCCAGTACTTC	CASTYGGGQETQYF
.	TRBJ2-2	.	TRBV19	13	TGTGCCAGTAGTTTCGGGACGCCCGGGGAGCTGTTTTTT	CASSFGTPGELFF
.	TRBJ1-4	.	TRBV5-4	14	TGTGCCAGCAGCCTGGGCGACACTAATGAAAAACTGTTTTTT	CASSLGDTNEKLFF
TRBD1	TRBJ2-5	.	TRBV5-4	18	TGTGCCAGCAGCGAGGGACAGGGGGTAAACTTGATCGGAGAGACCCAGTACTTC	CASSEGQGVNLIGETQYF
.	TRBJ1-1	once	TRBV9	14	TGTGCCAGCAGCGTTACAGGGCGGGGAACTGAAGCTTTCTTT	CASSVTGRGTEAFF
TRBD2	TRBJ2-1	.	TRBV6-5	15	TGTGCCAGCAGTCGGGGCGGGGGGCTAGACAATGAGCAGTTCTTC	CASSRGGGLDNEQFF
TRBD1	TRBJ2-7	once	TRBV10-3	12	TGTGCCATAGGACAGGGGACCTACGAGCAGTACTTC	CAIGQGTYEQYF
.	TRBJ2-1	once	TRBV7-9	13	TGTGCCAGCAGCTTAGTTGCGACGGATGAGCAGTTCTTC	CASSLVATDEQFF
TRBD2	TRBJ2-1	.	TRBV27	12	TGTGCCAGCAGTTCCGGACTAGATGAGCAGTTCTTC	CASSSGLDEQFF
.	TRBJ2-7	.	TRBV4-1	17	TGCGCCAGCAGCCAAGATCTTAGGCGGGGGCCCGGGGGGGAGCAGTACTTC	CASSQDLRRGPGGEQYF
TRBD1	TRBJ2-7	.	TRBV7-9	13	TGTGCCAGCAGCTATCGGACAGGGGAAGAGCAGTACTTC	CASSYRTGEEQYF
.	TRBJ2-7	.	TRBV4-1	16	TGCGCCAGCAGCCCAAAGAAGACAGTTGACTCCTACGAGCAGTACTTC	CASSPKKTVDSYEQYF
TRBD1	TRBJ1-6	.	TRBV4-2	18	TGTGCCAGCAGCCAAGAGAGGACAGGGGTTTTTGGTAATTCACCCCTCCACTTT	CASSQERTGVFGNSPLHF
.	TRBJ1-2	few	TRBV30	12	TGTGCCTGTCCGCTGCGGGCGGGAGGCTACACCTTC	CACPLRAGGYTF
.	TRBJ2-7	.	TRBV19	10	TGTGCCACCAAACACGGCGAGCAGTACTTC	CATKHGEQYF
.	TRBJ1-1	.	TRBV28	15	TGTGCCAGCATGACCGCAGGGTATAGGAACACTGAAGCTTTCTTT	CASMTAGYRNTEAFF
.	TRBJ2-7	.	TRBV7-9	15	TGTGCCAGCAGCATCAAGGGGAGCGCGTTCTACGAGCAGTACTTC	CASSIKGSAFYEQYF
.	TRBJ2-1	.	TRBV7-9	16	TGTGCCAGCAGCTGGCGAAAGGACTCCTCCTACAATGAGCAGTTCTTC	CASSWRKDSSYNEQFF
.	TRBJ2-5	.	TRBV30	15	TGTGCCTGGAGTCCCTGGGGCAGGGATAGGGAGACCCAGTACTTC	CAWSPWGRDRETQYF
TRBD1	TRBJ1-5	.	TRBV7-8	16	TGTGCCAGCAGCTTACGAGGGACAGGGATTAATCAGCCCCAGCATTTT	CASSLRGTGINQPQHF
.	TRBJ1-1	.	TRBV5-4	15	TGTGCCAGCAGCTTGGGGCGGGGTCTGGGCACTGAAGCTTTCTTT	CASSLGRGLGTEAFF
.	TRBJ2-1	.	TRBV13	14	TGTGCCAGCAGTGAAGCGCCCCAGAGGCTTGAGCAGTTCTTC	CASSEAPQRLEQFF
TRBD1	TRBJ1-4	.	TRBV6-5	14	TGTGCCAGCAGCTGGACAGGGGCGGGTGAAAAACTGTTTTTT	CASSWTGAGEKLFF
.	TRBJ2-1	.	TRBV9	13	TGTGCCAGCAGCGTGACAGGCTCGCCCGAGCAGTTCTTC	CASSVTGSPEQFF
.	TRBJ1-2	.	TRBV19	14	TGTGCCAGTAGTCCGGGGGGCGTTAACTATGGCTACACCTTC	CASSPGGVNYGYTF
.	TRBJ1-1	.	TRBV28	15	TGTGCCACCAAAGCACCGGGGCACGGGAACACTGAAGCTTTCTTT	CATKAPGHGNTEAFF
TRBD2	TRBJ2-7	once	TRBV5-1	13	TGCGCCAGCAGAAGCGGGGCACCCTACGAGCAGTACTTC	CASRSGAPYEQYF
.	TRBJ2-1	.	TRBV11-3	16	TGTGCCAGCAGCCAAAGAGGGGGGGGCTTCTACAATGAGCAGTTCTTC	CASSQRGGGFYNEQFF
.	TRBJ2-7	.	TRBV30	12	TGTGCCTGGACCGGGGGTAGCTACGAGCAGTACTTC	CAWTGGSYEQYF
TRBD1	TRBJ1-1	.	TRBV7-2	15	TGTGCCAGCAGGCATCCGGGACAGATGAACACTGAAGCTTTCTTT	CASRHPGQMNTEAFF
TRBD1	TRBJ2-7	.	TRBV7-9	13	TGTGCCAGCAGCTGGACAGGGACCTACGAGCAGTACTTC	CASSWTGTYEQYF
.	TRBJ2-5	.	TRBV28	15	TGTGCCAGCAGTTTTAGGGGGGAATCCCCATTTACCCAGTACTTC	CASSFRGESPFTQYF
TRBD2	TRBJ2-3	.	TRBV9	19	TGTGCCAGCAGCGTAGAGGGTGCGGGGCGGGGGGGCCCCGCAGATACGCAGTATTTT	CASSVEGAGRGGPADTQYF
TRBD1	TRBJ2-1	.	TRBV7-2	16	TGTGCCAGCAGCTCCCCATGGGGCAGGGGGCCTAATGAGCAGTTCTTC	CASSSPWGRGPNEQFF
.	TRBJ2-7	.	TRBV6-5	14	TGTGCCAGCAGTTATCTGCGTTCTGGTTACGAGCAGTACTTC	CASSYLRSGYEQYF
.	TRBJ1-1	.	TRBV9	15	TGTGCCAGCAGCGTTTATGAAGCATTGAACACTGAAGCTTTCTTT	CASSVYEALNTEAFF
.	TRBJ2-5	.	TRBV5-1	16	TGCGCCAGCAGCTCCAAGGGGGGGGACTATCAAGAGACCCAGTACTTC	CASSSKGGDYQETQYF
TRBD2	TRBJ2-3	.	TRBV7-8	17	TGTGCCAGCAGCTTAGTTGGTCTAGCGGGGGTAACAGATACGCAGTATTTT	CASSLVGLAGVTDTQYF